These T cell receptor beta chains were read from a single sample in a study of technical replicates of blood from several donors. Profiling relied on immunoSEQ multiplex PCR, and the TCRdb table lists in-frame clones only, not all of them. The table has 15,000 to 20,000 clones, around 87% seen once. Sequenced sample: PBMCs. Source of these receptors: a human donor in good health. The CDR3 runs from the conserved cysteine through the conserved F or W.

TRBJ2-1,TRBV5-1,CASSFDGGTYNEQFF
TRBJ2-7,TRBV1,CTSSQATGTAYYEQYF
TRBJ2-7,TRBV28,CASSGGGILYEQYF
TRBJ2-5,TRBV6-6,CASSPGTSGPQETQYF
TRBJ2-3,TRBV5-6,CASSLVSGAYTQYF
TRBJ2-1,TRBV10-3,CAISESASGTNEQFF
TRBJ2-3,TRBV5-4,CASSPLAGESTDTQYF
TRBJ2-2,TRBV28,CASVERDPNTGELFF
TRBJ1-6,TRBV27,CASRDGEVSNSPLHF
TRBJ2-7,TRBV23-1,CASHPGGAPIYEQYF
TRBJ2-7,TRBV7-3,CASSKTSAGDLREQYF
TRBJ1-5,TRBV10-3,CAISGQVNQPQHF
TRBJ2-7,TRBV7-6,CASSLGLAGYEQYF
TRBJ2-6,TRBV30,CAWSVLSGANVLTF
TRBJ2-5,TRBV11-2,CASSLEEGLGVATQYF
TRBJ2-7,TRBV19,CASSILGRGLSYEQYF
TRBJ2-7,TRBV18,CASSPNPVSYEQYF
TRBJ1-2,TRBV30,CAWNPGQGYGYTF
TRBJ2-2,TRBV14,CASSLGLLTGELFF
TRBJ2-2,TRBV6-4,CASSDGAGDPTGELFF
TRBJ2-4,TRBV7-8,CASSPQGTLPYIQYF
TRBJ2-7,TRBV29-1,CSVEALAGGPPYEQYF
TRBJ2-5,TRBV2,CASTPDRGQETQYF
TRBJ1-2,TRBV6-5,CASSYGRGLNYGYTF
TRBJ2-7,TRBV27,CASSLHLAGGSYEQYF
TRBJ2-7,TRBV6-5,CASSQTGFEEQYF
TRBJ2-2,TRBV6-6,CASSYVVANTGELFF
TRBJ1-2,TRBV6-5,CASSYSGRSYGYTF
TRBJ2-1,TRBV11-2,CASSSVRERQFF
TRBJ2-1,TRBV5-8,CASSFFEGNLYNEQFF
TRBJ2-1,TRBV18,CASSPAGTAYNEQFF
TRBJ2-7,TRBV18,CASSLGTASYEQYF
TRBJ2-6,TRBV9,CASSGSTRGVGSGANVLTF
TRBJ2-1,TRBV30,CAWSAYLGLAERDEQFF
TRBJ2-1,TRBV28,CASSRIAGGSYNEQFF
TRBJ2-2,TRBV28,CASSLTSDGELFF
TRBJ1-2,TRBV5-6,CASSSTDRNYGYTF
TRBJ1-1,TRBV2,CASRSALLGGTEAFF
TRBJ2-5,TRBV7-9,CASSSIAGPVLETQYF
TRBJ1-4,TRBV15,CATSRDSDLTNEKLFF
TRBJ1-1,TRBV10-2,CASSVHSPNTEAFF
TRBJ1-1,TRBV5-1,CASVFGGTAGKTTEAFF
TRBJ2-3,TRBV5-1,CASSLLGGTDTQYF
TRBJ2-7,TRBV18,CASSRDSSFYEQYF
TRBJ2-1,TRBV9,CADFPGGTSGRGMKNEQFF
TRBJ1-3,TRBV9,CASSVAPSDREAGNTIYF
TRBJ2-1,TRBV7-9,CASSVAGGYNNEQFF
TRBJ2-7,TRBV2,CASSDLSGRGYEQYF
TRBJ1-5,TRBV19,CASSISVSNQPQHF
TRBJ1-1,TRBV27,CASSYDRNTEAFF